This entry is about one T cell receptor (beta chain). The germline gives CDR1 LNHNV, CDR2 YYDKDF (reference sequence). The CDR3 runs 18 residues. Unmatched junction bases numbered 4, after V lost 0 bases and J lost 1 base. This specimen belongs to a study of technical replicates of blood from several donors. Some clones are missing from TCRdb's copy, which holds only in-frame ones; the method was immunoSEQ multiplex PCR. The data contain tens of thousands of clones, 93% of them singletons. The sequenced material came from T cells isolated from PBMCs. V and J are TRBV15 and TRBJ2-2; 11 bases match TRBD2. This clonotype originated in a human donor in good health. CDR3 amino acids: CATSRDGGLAGNTGELFF. In DNA, the CDR3 is TGTGCCACCAGCAGAGATGGAGGACTAGCGGGGAACACCGGGGAGCTGTTTTTT.